The rows below give T cell receptor beta chains drawn from one sample of a study of shared clonotypes between healthy human individuals. Assay: immunoSEQ multiplex PCR; the TCRdb copy retains only in-frame clones and omits some. This repertoire shows fewer than 600,000 clones, around three quarters found once; its top ten account for approximately 12%. The sample comprised PBMCs. These receptors all stem from a woman aged 40 to 55 in good health. Some clones in this sample may be carry-over from other donors' samples. Both conserved end residues are part of each CDR3. The order of the fields is J gene, D gene, clone size, V gene, CDR3 protein, CDR3 DNA. The D gene is left open where the match is weak. Clone size is not always given. Where it is, it says once, few, many or a class for expanded clones.

J: TRBJ2-2
D: -
size: -
V: TRBV7-6
CDR3: CASSPGTPANTGELFF
DNA: TGTGCCAGCAGCCCCGGGACACCAGCGAACACCGGGGAGCTGTTTTTT

J: TRBJ2-4
D: TRBD2
size: -
V: TRBV4-2
CDR3: CASSQEPAGAFLAKNIQYF
DNA: TGTGCCAGCAGCCAAGAACCCGCGGGAGCCTTCTTGGCCAAAAACATTCAGTACTTC

J: TRBJ2-5
D: -
size: -
V: TRBV5-1
CDR3: CASSPQGGSAETQYF
DNA: TGCGCCAGCAGCCCCCAGGGTGGGAGCGCAGAGACCCAGTACTTC

J: TRBJ1-5
D: -
size: -
V: TRBV19
CDR3: CASSTRRNQPQHF
DNA: TGTGCCAGTAGTACGCGTCGCAATCAGCCCCAGCATTTT

J: TRBJ2-7
D: TRBD1
size: -
V: TRBV5-1
CDR3: CASSHDRGLRKQYF
DNA: TGCGCCAGCAGCCACGACAGGGGCTTACGAAAGCAGTACTTC

J: TRBJ2-1
D: -
size: -
V: TRBV6-5
CDR3: CASSYGGPSSYNEQFF
DNA: TGTGCCAGCAGTTACGGGGGCCCGAGCTCCTACAATGAGCAGTTCTTC

J: TRBJ1-2
D: -
size: -
V: TRBV7-8
CDR3: CASSPLNDGSSYGYTF
DNA: TGTGCCAGCAGCCCCTTGAACGACGGGAGTTCCTATGGCTACACCTTC

J: TRBJ1-2
D: -
size: -
V: TRBV18
CDR3: CASSSYTDSSYGYTF
DNA: TGTGCCAGCTCGTCTTATACAGATTCCTCCTATGGCTACACCTTC

J: TRBJ2-1
D: TRBD2
size: once
V: TRBV7-3
CDR3: CASSFGGSGSLNEQFF
DNA: TGTGCCAGCAGCTTTGGAGGTAGCGGGAGCCTCAATGAGCAGTTCTTC

J: TRBJ1-2
D: TRBD1
size: few
V: TRBV27
CDR3: CASSEDRGQGYGYTF
DNA: TGTGCCAGCAGTGAAGACAGGGGCCAAGGGTATGGCTACACCTTC

J: TRBJ1-2
D: -
size: few
V: TRBV10-3
CDR3: CAISESRQDNYGYTF
DNA: TGTGCCATCAGTGAGTCAAGACAGGACAACTATGGCTACACCTTC

J: TRBJ1-1
D: TRBD1
size: many
V: TRBV28
CDR3: CVIQTGEDTEAFF
DNA: TGTGTCATCCAGACAGGGGAGGACACTGAAGCTTTCTTT

J: TRBJ2-7
D: TRBD2
size: few
V: TRBV6-1
CDR3: CASRASGRYYEQYF
DNA: TGTGCCAGCAGAGCTAGCGGGAGGTACTACGAGCAGTACTTC

J: TRBJ2-7
D: TRBD2
size: many
V: TRBV4-2
CDR3: CASSQAAGGPSEQYF
DNA: TGTGCCAGCAGCCAAGCTGCGGGAGGGCCGAGCGAGCAGTACTTC

J: TRBJ2-3
D: TRBD2
size: -
V: TRBV10-3
CDR3: CAISVRLAVSTDTQYF
DNA: TGTGCCATCAGTGTAAGACTAGCGGTTAGCACAGATACGCAGTATTTT

J: TRBJ1-3
D: -
size: once
V: TRBV11-2
CDR3: CASSLVASGNTIYF
DNA: TGTGCCAGCAGCTTAGTTGCCTCTGGAAACACCATATATTTT

J: TRBJ1-1
D: -
size: -
V: TRBV6-6
CDR3: CASSFDGGTEAFF
DNA: TGTGCCAGCAGTTTCGACGGGGGCACTGAAGCTTTCTTT

J: TRBJ2-2
D: -
size: many
V: TRBV9
CDR3: CASSPPGLASTGELFF
DNA: TGTGCCAGCAGCCCACCCGGGCTAGCGAGCACCGGGGAGCTGTTTTTT

J: TRBJ1-2
D: -
size: -
V: TRBV7-9
CDR3: CASSFRPDGDYGYTF
DNA: TGTGCCAGCAGCTTTCGTCCCGACGGAGACTATGGCTACACCTTC

J: TRBJ2-2
D: TRBD2
size: few
V: TRBV29-1
CDR3: CSVSGTSARASNTGELFF
DNA: TGCAGCGTCTCCGGGACTAGCGCTAGGGCTTCGAACACCGGGGAGCTGTTTTTT

J: TRBJ2-7
D: -
size: -
V: TRBV28
CDR3: CASTSTGTYEQYF
DNA: TGTGCCAGCACTTCGACTGGCACCTACGAGCAGTACTTC

J: TRBJ2-3
D: TRBD2
size: -
V: TRBV4-1
CDR3: CASSESGRAPDTQYF
DNA: TGCGCCAGCAGTGAGAGCGGGAGGGCCCCCGATACGCAGTATTTT

J: TRBJ2-3
D: -
size: few
V: TRBV7-9
CDR3: CASRPPLQGGDEGQYF
DNA: TGTGCCAGCAGGCCCCCTCTACAGGGCGGAGACGAGGGGCAGTATTTT

J: TRBJ1-1
D: -
size: -
V: TRBV7-9
CDR3: CASSLGAGRDEAFF
DNA: TGTGCCAGCAGCTTAGGGGCAGGACGAGACGAAGCTTTCTTT

J: TRBJ1-1
D: TRBD1
size: few
V: TRBV10-3
CDR3: CAISEKGARVGTEAFF
DNA: TGTGCCATCAGTGAGAAGGGGGCGCGGGTAGGCACTGAAGCTTTCTTT

J: TRBJ1-1
D: -
size: few
V: TRBV14
CDR3: CASSQVNTEAFF
DNA: TGTGCCAGCAGCCAAGTGAACACTGAAGCTTTCTTT

J: TRBJ2-1
D: TRBD2
size: -
V: TRBV6-1
CDR3: CASSEALAGGGEQFF
DNA: TGTGCCAGCAGTGAAGCGCTAGCGGGAGGAGGTGAGCAGTTCTTC

J: TRBJ2-2
D: -
size: -
V: TRBV5-1
CDR3: CASTRTGGSGELFF
DNA: TGCGCCAGCACCAGGACGGGGGGCAGCGGGGAGCTGTTTTTT

J: TRBJ2-1
D: TRBD2
size: -
V: TRBV7-2
CDR3: CASSLAVGTTFNRSYNEQFF
DNA: TGTGCCAGCAGCTTAGCGGTGGGGACTACCTTTAACAGATCCTACAATGAGCAGTTCTTC

J: TRBJ2-7
D: -
size: few
V: TRBV30
CDR3: CAWSAGGSYSYEQYF
DNA: TGTGCCTGGAGTGCAGGGGGGAGTTATTCCTACGAGCAGTACTTC

J: TRBJ1-1
D: TRBD1
size: -
V: TRBV9
CDR3: CASSTTGVGTEAFF
DNA: TGTGCCAGCAGCACAACAGGGGTTGGAACTGAAGCTTTCTTT

J: TRBJ2-5
D: TRBD1
size: -
V: TRBV18
CDR3: CASSPGTAQETQYF
DNA: TGTGCCAGCTCACCGGGGACAGCACAAGAGACCCAGTACTTC

J: TRBJ1-5
D: -
size: -
V: TRBV28
CDR3: CASAGGVNQPQHF
DNA: TGTGCTTCGGCGGGGGGGGTCAATCAGCCCCAGCATTTT

J: TRBJ1-1
D: -
size: -
V: TRBV28
CDR3: CASSAHGVGLGFF
DNA: TGTGCCAGCAGTGCCCACGGGGTTGGGCTGGGTTTCTTT

J: TRBJ2-7
D: TRBD1
size: -
V: TRBV30
CDR3: CAWSSQGVTAYEQYF
DNA: TGTGCCTGGAGTTCGCAGGGGGTCACTGCCTACGAGCAGTACTTC

J: TRBJ2-1
D: -
size: -
V: TRBV4-1
CDR3: CASSQVMGREQFF
DNA: TGCGCCAGCAGCCAAGTTATGGGGAGGGAGCAGTTCTTC

J: TRBJ2-4
D: TRBD1
size: -
V: TRBV14
CDR3: CAPRLKFDGTGKNIQYF
DNA: TGTGCCCCGCGATTAAAGTTTGATGGGACAGGTAAAAACATTCAGTACTTC

J: TRBJ1-2
D: -
size: -
V: TRBV9
CDR3: CASSPGTPILSNYGYTF
DNA: TGTGCCAGCAGCCCTGGGACACCGATCTTGTCTAACTATGGCTACACCTTC

J: TRBJ2-7
D: -
size: once
V: TRBV28
CDR3: CASSQGRSYEQYF
DNA: TGTGCCAGCAGCCAAGGCAGATCCTACGAGCAGTACTTC

J: TRBJ2-4
D: TRBD2
size: few
V: TRBV5-1
CDR3: CASSAGEPTRDIQYF
DNA: TGCGCCAGCAGCGCGGGGGAACCTACGCGGGACATTCAGTACTTC

J: TRBJ2-1
D: -
size: -
V: TRBV6-8
CDR3: CASRQGPLIYNEQFF
DNA: TGTGCCAGCAGGCAGGGCCCGTTAATTTACAATGAGCAGTTCTTC

J: TRBJ2-7
D: -
size: -
V: TRBV30
CDR3: CAWSVRMREQYF
DNA: TGTGCCTGGAGTGTACGGATGAGGGAGCAGTACTTC

J: TRBJ2-1
D: TRBD2
size: -
V: TRBV29-1
CDR3: CSGQTSPYNEQFF
DNA: TGCAGCGGCCAGACTAGCCCCTACAATGAGCAGTTCTTC

J: TRBJ2-7
D: -
size: -
V: TRBV7-8
CDR3: CASSLGQPYEQYF
DNA: TGTGCCAGCAGCCTAGGACAGCCCTACGAGCAGTACTTC

J: TRBJ2-1
D: TRBD1
size: -
V: TRBV5-1
CDR3: CASSIGQGPRNEQFF
DNA: TGCGCCAGCAGCATCGGACAGGGGCCACGAAATGAGCAGTTCTTC

J: TRBJ2-4
D: -
size: -
V: TRBV18
CDR3: CASSPGNLAKNIQYF
DNA: TGTGCCAGCTCACCGGGGAATCTGGCCAAAAACATTCAGTACTTC

J: TRBJ2-1
D: -
size: -
V: TRBV10-3
CDR3: CAISESVLGGGEQFF
DNA: TGTGCCATCAGTGAGTCGGTCCTCGGTGGGGGTGAGCAGTTCTTC

J: TRBJ1-6
D: -
size: -
V: TRBV30
CDR3: CAWSRGFRSPLHF
DNA: TGTGCCTGGAGTAGGGGGTTTAGGTCACCCCTCCACTTT

J: TRBJ2-7
D: -
size: -
V: TRBV30
CDR3: CAWTGTHYEQYF
DNA: TGTGCCTGGACGGGGACACACTACGAGCAGTACTTC

J: TRBJ2-2
D: TRBD1
size: few
V: TRBV2
CDR3: CASIGQGSTGGLFF
DNA: TGTGCCAGCATAGGACAGGGGTCCACCGGGGGGCTGTTTTTT

J: TRBJ2-5
D: TRBD1
size: -
V: TRBV11-2
CDR3: CASSLAGTAQETQYF
DNA: TGTGCCAGCAGCCTAGCCGGGACAGCCCAAGAGACCCAGTACTTC

J: TRBJ2-3
D: -
size: -
V: TRBV7-8
CDR3: CASSLEARLYRTDTQYF
DNA: TGTGCCAGCAGCTTAGAAGCGCGTCTCTACCGAACAGATACGCAGTATTTT

J: TRBJ2-7
D: TRBD1
size: few
V: TRBV10-3
CDR3: CAISEPGTGGTYF
DNA: TGTGCCATCAGTGAGCCCGGGACAGGGGGCACGTACTTC

J: TRBJ1-2
D: TRBD1
size: -
V: TRBV19
CDR3: CASSSRLPGGWDGYTF
DNA: TGTGCCAGTAGTTCTCGCCTCCCAGGGGGTTGGGATGGCTACACCTTC

J: TRBJ1-1
D: -
size: -
V: TRBV19
CDR3: CASSPFWGMNTEAFF
DNA: TGTGCCAGTAGCCCCTTTTGGGGAATGAACACTGAAGCTTTCTTT

J: TRBJ2-3
D: TRBD2
size: -
V: TRBV5-4
CDR3: CASSYGVLAGNTDTQYF
DNA: TGTGCCAGCAGCTATGGGGTACTAGCGGGAAACACAGATACGCAGTATTTT

J: TRBJ1-4
D: -
size: -
V: TRBV6-5
CDR3: CASSYLGLEEKLFF
DNA: TGTGCCAGCAGTTATTTAGGGTTGGAGGAAAAACTGTTTTTT